The 24 T cell receptor beta chains presented below share a single source sample, sequenced in a study of cytomegalovirus exposure and HLA in healthy donors (TCRdb year 2017). Libraries were prepared through the immunoSEQ multiplex PCR assay. The multiplex PCR relied on a mix of 60 forward primers for TCR Vbeta segments and 13 reverse primers for TCR Jbeta segments. Here the immuneACCESS table is served through TCRdb, limited to in-frame sequences with V and J called. Missing clones are a known gap in these copies; in checked studies unresolved V genes cover under half, and the rest lacks a known reason. The sample records around 140,000 clones, about 83% of which are singletons. The biggest ten clones account for about 5% of the sample. The sample comprised PBMCs. Receptors originate from a young woman in good health and CMV-seronegative.

This chain joins TRBV6-5 and TRBJ2-5; maybe TRBD2 (6 bases). Germline CDR1 is MNHEY and CDR2 is SVGAGI. The CDR3 sequence is 14 residues long. V shed 4 bases and J shed 5 bases, with 14 bases lying between them. CDR3 DNA sequence: TGTGCCAGCAGTTCCTACCAGGGAGGCGAGACCCAGTACTTC. This translates into CASSSYQGGETQYF.

The chain is built from TRBV7-9 and TRBJ2-3, with 9 bases that match TRBD1. The CDR3 covers 15 residues. The trim removed 4 bases at V and 2 bases at J, leaving 4 bases unmatched. Germline V gene sequence: CDR1 SEHNR, CDR2 FQNEAQ (reference sequence). CDR3 bases: TGTGCCAGCAGCTCCGGGACAGGGTCCACAGATACGCAGTATTTT. Translating it yields CASSSGTGSTDTQYF.

This chain uses TRBV10-3 with TRBJ2-1, with TRBD2 matching over 7 bases. From germline, CDR1 is ENHRY and CDR2 SYGVKD. The CDR3 loop spans 17 amino acids. V lost 0 bases and J lost 1; bases outside the gene matches: 6. The DNA of the CDR3 is TGTGCCATCAGTGAGTCGAGGAGCGGGGTTTCCTACAATGAGCAGTTCTTC. This gives the protein CAISESRSGVSYNEQFF.

The V gene is TRBV7-2, the J gene TRBJ1-1, with D hard to call. Deletions cut 4 bases from V and 3 bases from J, with 15 bases between. CDR1 is SGHTA, CDR2 FQGNSA, per germline. This CDR3 is built from 15 residues. CDR3 sequence reads: CASSSFNPRDTEAFF. The DNA of the CDR3 is TGTGCCAGCAGCTCTTTCAATCCCCGGGACACTGAAGCTTTCTTT.

A single count supports this clone. The genes are TRBV7-2 and TRBJ2-7; no definite D call. The length of the CDR3 is 12 residues. V was pared by 5 bases and J by 7 bases, with 12 bases between. The germline V gene has CDR1 SGHTA and CDR2 FQGNSA. The CDR3, as DNA: TGTGCCAGCAGCCGACCGTCGGGTGAGCAGTACTTC. This translates into CASSRPSGEQYF.

V is TRBV5-1 and J is TRBJ2-7; a weak D match, TRBD2 (7 bases). V was clipped by 4 bases and J by 5 bases, with 16 bases between them. Looked up from germline, CDR1 is SGHRS and CDR2 is YFSETQ. The CDR3 has 14 amino acids. CDR3 nucleotide sequence: TGCGCCAGCAGCCAACTCGGGGGGCTCAACGAGCAGTACTTC. This codes for CASSQLGGLNEQYF.

This clone appeared once. Relative to the germline gene, one junction end is altered; a read error may explain this. This rearrangement joins TRBV7-9 to TRBJ2-1; D may be TRBD1 (5 bases). The CDR3 has 16 amino acids. Germline lookup yields CDR1 SEHNR and CDR2 FQNEAQ (reference sequence). The CDR3 region is CVSSRRQRASYNEQFF. In DNA form, the CDR3 reads TGTGTCAGCAGCCGAAGACAGCGAGCCTCCTACAATGAGCAGTTCTTC.

This chain joins TRBV4-1 and TRBJ2-2; 7 bases are shared with TRBD1. Germline values: CDR1 MGHRA, CDR2 YSYEKL. J lost 0 bases, V lost 4 bases, and 14 bases had no gene match. There are 19 residues in the CDR3. DNA for the CDR3: TGCGCCAGCAGCCGGGGGAAGGCTAGGGGGACAGCGAACACCGGGGAGCTGTTTTTT. Translated: CASSRGKARGTANTGELFF.

The gene calls are TRBV2 and TRBJ1-5; D unresolved. Trimming cost V 4 bases and J 0 bases, with 10 bases left between them. Germline CDR1 and CDR2: SNHLY and FYNNEI. The CDR3 covers 15 residues. The CDR3 reads CASSVRWASNQPQHF. In DNA, the CDR3 is TGTGCCAGCAGTGTTCGGTGGGCTAGCAATCAGCCCCAGCATTTT.

The rearrangement uses TRBV2 and TRBJ2-2; 7 nucleotides agree with TRBD2. The CDR3 loop spans 17 amino acids. The V and J ends lost 6 bases and 4 bases, in that order; junction bases with no gene match: 14. Germline values: CDR1 SNHLY, CDR2 FYNNEI. The CDR3: CASRTSGTIFRTGELFF. In DNA, the CDR3 is TGTGCCAGCAGGACCTCCGGGACTATCTTTCGCACCGGGGAGCTGTTTTTT.

The rearrangement joins TRBV6-4 to TRBJ1-6; 9 nucleotides line up with TRBD1. Trimming took 3 bases from V and 10 from J; bases not matched to a gene: 7. Germline values: CDR1 MRHNA, CDR2 SNTAGT. This CDR3 is 15 amino acids long. This chain's CDR3 is CASSEATGGGSPLHF. CDR3 DNA sequence: TGTGCCAGCAGTGAAGCGACAGGGGGTGGATCACCCCTCCACTTT.

V usage is TRBV7-8 and J usage is TRBJ2-7; the D gene is possibly TRBD2 (7 bases). Germline-derived CDR1 and CDR2 are SGHVS and FQNEAQ. Trimming shortened V by 3 bases and J by 2 bases, and 20 bases separated the two germline ends. The CDR3 extends over 17 amino acids. Written as DNA, the CDR3 is TGTGCCAGCAGCTTGGCGGTGCGGGCGGGGGCGGCCTACGAGCAGTACTTC. Protein sequence: CASSLAVRAGAAYEQYF. Looking up the rest from reference TRBV7-8 and TRBJ2-7 gives the full variable domain: GAGVSQSPRYKVAKRGQDVALRCDPISGHVSLFWYQQALGQGPEFLTYFQNEAQLDKSGLPSDRFFAERPEGSVSTLKIQRTQQEDSAVYLCASSLAVRAGAAYEQYFGPGTRLTVT.

CDR3 protein: CASSLTPGGAGNTIYF. CDR3 in DNA: TGTGCCAGCAGCTTAACCCCGGGGGGGGCTGGAAACACCATATATTTT. The chain has TRBV7-3 and TRBJ1-3; maybe TRBD1 (5 bases). Trimming removed 0 bases at V and 2 bases at J, with 11 bases between. CDR1 and CDR2 from the germline V gene are SGHTA and FQGTGA. This CDR3 region has 16 residues.

This chain connects TRBV9 to TRBJ2-3; 7 bases match TRBD2. Germline CDR1 reads SGDLS; CDR2 reads YYNGEE. Trimming removed 3 bases from V and 2 bases from J; junction bases left unmatched: 3. This CDR3 has 14 amino acids. CDR3 in DNA: TGTGCCAGCAGCGACAGCGGGATCACAGATACGCAGTATTTT. Protein sequence: CASSDSGITDTQYF.

The chain recombines TRBV18 with TRBJ2-7; 7 bases are shared with TRBD1. Losses at the gene ends were 3 bases for V and 3 bases for J; bases not matched to a gene: 11. The CDR3 totals 16 residues. Germline V gene lookup returns CDR1 KGHSH and CDR2 LQKENI. The CDR3 sequence is CASSPSDRAALYEQYF. Written as DNA, the CDR3 is TGTGCCAGCTCACCTAGTGACAGGGCTGCCCTCTACGAGCAGTACTTC.

V is TRBV14 and J is TRBJ1-1, with D hard to call. CDR3 length: 15 amino acids. Germline V gene sequence: CDR1 SGHDN, CDR2 FVKESK. The V and J ends lost 1 base and 4 bases respectively, with 13 bases between them. The DNA of the CDR3 is TGTGCCAGCAGCCAAGTAAGGGTGGGGAGCACTGAAGCTTTCTTT. It yields the protein CASSQVRVGSTEAFF.

The rearrangement uses TRBV10-3 and TRBJ2-7; 9 bases line up with TRBD1. This CDR3 region has 12 residues. V gave up 6 bases and J gave up 6 bases; unmatched junction bases: 3. The germline CDR1 and CDR2 sequences are ENHRY and SYGVKD. In DNA, the CDR3 is TGTGCCATCAGCGGGACAGGGAGCGAGCAGTACTTC. Translating it yields CAISGTGSEQYF.

The chain joins TRBV11-2 to TRBJ2-5; TRBD1 matches at 10 bases. Germline V CDR1 and CDR2: SGHAT, FQNNGV. CDR3 size: 16 residues. V shed 3 bases, J shed 4 bases, and the junction held 8 bases outside the gene matches. Written as DNA, the CDR3 is TGTGCCAGCAGCTTCCGGGACAGGGGTTTAAGAGAGACCCAGTACTTC. It codes for CASSFRDRGLRETQYF. The variable domain in full, with the rest retrieved from reference TRBV11-2 and TRBJ2-5, is EAGVAQSPRYKIIEKRQSVAFWCNPISGHATLYWYQQILGQGPKLLIQFQNNGVVDDSQLPKDRFSAERLKGVDSTLKIQPAKLEDSAVYLCASSFRDRGLRETQYFGPGTRLLVL.

This chain uses TRBV7-9 with TRBJ1-1, with unresolved D. CDR1 is SEHNR and CDR2 is FQNEAQ in the germline V gene (reference sequence). The CDR3 sequence is 14 residues long. Trimming left V 3 bases short and J 4 bases short, with 12 bases between. The CDR3 here is CASSLAGRITEAFF. The CDR3 DNA is TGTGCCAGCAGCTTGGCAGGAAGGATCACTGAAGCTTTCTTT.

The CDR3 reads CASSLKETQYF. The DNA of the CDR3 is TGTGCCAGCAGTTTAAAAGAGACCCAGTACTTC. V and J are TRBV6-5 and TRBJ2-5; no firm D call. V lost 4 bases to trimming and J lost 3 bases, with 3 bases between them. CDR3 size: 11 residues. Germline CDR1 and CDR2: MNHEY and SVGAGI.

The chain combines TRBV10-3 with TRBJ2-7; tentative D call: TRBD1 (6 bases). The germline gives CDR1 ENHRY, CDR2 SYGVKD. The CDR3 has 14 amino acids. The V end was cut by 7 bases, the J end by 5 bases, with 18 bases between. CDR3 residues: CAITAGDGKDEQYF. DNA of the CDR3: TGTGCCATCACCGCAGGGGATGGTAAGGACGAGCAGTACTTC.

This chain links TRBV7-2 with TRBJ2-5, with D unclear. Germline V gene data show CDR1 as SGHTA and CDR2 as FQGNSA. With 8 bases removed from V and 1 base from J, the gap between germline ends came to 8 bases. This CDR3 spans 12 amino acids. CDR3 region: CASENPQETQYF. CDR3 sequence (DNA): TGTGCCAGCGAGAATCCCCAAGAGACCCAGTACTTC.

This chain links TRBV30 with TRBJ2-4; TRBD2 might be the D (6 bases). CDR3 length equals 13 residues. Trimming stripped 3 bases from V and 7 bases from J, with 13 bases between. CDR1 is GTSNPN, CDR2 SVGIG, per germline (reference sequence). CDR3 sequence reads: CAWSDGRSNIQYF. In DNA form, the CDR3 reads TGTGCCTGGAGCGATGGGAGGTCGAACATTCAGTACTTC.

The CDR3 bases are TGTGCCAGCAGTTTGCCTAGCGGGGGGACCTACGAGCAGTACTTC. As protein: CASSLPSGGTYEQYF. This chain uses TRBV28 with TRBJ2-7, with TRBD2 matching 11 bases. The CDR3 is 15 residues long. J gave up 2 bases and V 3 bases, and 3 bases lay outside the gene matches. The germline V gene encodes CDR1 MDHEN and CDR2 SYDVKM.